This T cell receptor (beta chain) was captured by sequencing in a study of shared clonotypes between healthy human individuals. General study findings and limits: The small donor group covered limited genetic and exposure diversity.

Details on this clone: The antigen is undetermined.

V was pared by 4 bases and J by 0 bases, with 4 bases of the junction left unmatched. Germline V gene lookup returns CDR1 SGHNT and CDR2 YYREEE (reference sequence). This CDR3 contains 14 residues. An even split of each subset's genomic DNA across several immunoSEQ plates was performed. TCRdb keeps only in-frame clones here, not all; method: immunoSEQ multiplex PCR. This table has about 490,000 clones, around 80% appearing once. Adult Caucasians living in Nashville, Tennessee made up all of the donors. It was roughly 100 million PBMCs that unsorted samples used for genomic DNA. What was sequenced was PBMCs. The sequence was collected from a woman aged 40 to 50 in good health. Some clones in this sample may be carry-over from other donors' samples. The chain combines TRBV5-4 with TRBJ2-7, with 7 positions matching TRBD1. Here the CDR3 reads CASSPTGYSYEQYF. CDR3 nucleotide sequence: TGTGCCAGCAGCCCGACAGGGTACTCCTACGAGCAGTACTTC.